These T cell receptor beta chains were read from a single sample in a study of blood T cells in healthy people across ages. One entry per CDR3 protein results from TCRdb running MiXCR on the 5' RACE reads. The table records about 570,000 distinct CDR3 sequences, 27% of them present only once. In addition, the sample was reused for a study of T cells of mothers and their children.

Sequencing was performed on blood. These receptors all stem from a boy aged 2-15 years in good health. CDR3s include the opening cysteine and the closing phenylalanine or tryptophan. Each record gives: V gene, J gene, D gene, clone size, CDR3 protein, CDR3 DNA. D genes are given only for firm matches. Size tells how often a clone was seen (once, few, many) or the class of an expanded clone, and some rows leave it out.

TRBV7-6	TRBJ2-5	-	few	CASSPMGLETQYF	TGTGCCAGCAGCCCCATGGGGCTGGAGACCCAGTACTTC
TRBV12-3/TRBV12-4	TRBJ2-3	-	few	CASSPRTPRKYF	TGTGCCAGCAGTCCCCGGACCCCCAGGAAGTATTTT
TRBV5-5	TRBJ2-7	-	-	CASTILMGGGYEQYF	TGTGCCAGCACCATCCTGATGGGGGGCGGATACGAGCAGTACTTC
TRBV9	TRBJ2-5	-	few	CASSVDGGGQETQYF	TGTGCCAGCAGCGTAGACGGTGGGGGCCAAGAGACCCAGTACTTC
TRBV7-8	TRBJ2-1	-	-	CASSLAPRNNEQFF	TGTGCCAGCAGCTTAGCGCCTAGAAACAATGAGCAGTTCTTC
TRBV27	TRBJ2-2	-	-	CASSLGWDGPGELFF	TGTGCCAGCAGTTTAGGGTGGGACGGACCCGGGGAGCTGTTTTTT
TRBV5-6	TRBJ2-1	-	-	CASSLPTGLGSYNEQFF	TGTGCCAGCAGCTTGCCGACGGGGCTCGGCTCCTACAATGAGCAGTTCTTC
TRBV20-1	TRBJ2-7	TRBD2	-	CSARDRLAGVSRFYEQYF	TGCAGTGCTAGAGATCGGCTAGCGGGAGTTTCCCGTTTCTACGAGCAGTACTTC
TRBV20-1	TRBJ2-5	-	-	CSAKASEETQYF	TGCAGTGCTAAGGCGTCAGAAGAGACCCAGTACTTC
TRBV7-2	TRBJ2-1	TRBD2	many	CASSPGGNEQFF	TGTGCCAGCAGCCCGGGGGGGAATGAGCAGTTCTTC
TRBV29-1	TRBJ2-5	TRBD2	-	CSVAGRLASETQYF	TGCAGCGTTGCGGGGCGACTAGCGTCGGAGACCCAGTACTTC
TRBV11-2	TRBJ1-4	TRBD1	-	CASSPGTGKNEKLFF	TGTGCCAGCAGCCCCGGGACAGGGAAAAATGAAAAACTGTTTTTT
TRBV19	TRBJ2-5	-	-	CASSRGFIQETQYF	TGTGCCAGTAGTAGGGGATTTATACAAGAGACCCAGTACTTC
TRBV7-2	TRBJ2-4	-	-	CASSGRGGDIQYF	TGTGCCAGCAGCGGGAGGGGGGGAGACATTCAGTACTTC
TRBV20-1	TRBJ2-1	TRBD2	many	CSARDIAGGLNEQFF	TGCAGTGCTAGAGATATAGCGGGGGGGCTCAATGAGCAGTTCTTC
TRBV12-3/TRBV12-4	TRBJ2-6	-	-	CASSSSMEDGANVLTF	TGTGCCAGCAGTTCCTCGATGGAGGATGGGGCCAACGTCCTGACTTTC
TRBV20-1	TRBJ1-2	TRBD1	few	CSAPDRENYGYTF	TGCAGTGCTCCTGACAGGGAAAACTATGGCTACACCTTC
TRBV10-3	TRBJ1-2	TRBD1	few	CAISDTGAFDNYGYTF	TGTGCCATCAGCGACACAGGGGCTTTTGATAACTATGGCTACACCTTC
TRBV5-4	TRBJ1-3	-	-	CASSTGSGNTIYF	TGTGCCAGCAGCACAGGTTCTGGAAACACCATATATTTT
TRBV20-1	TRBJ2-1	TRBD2	-	CSAGASGGILSNEQFF	TGCAGTGCGGGGGCTAGCGGGGGAATCCTTAGCAATGAGCAGTTCTTC
TRBV12-3/TRBV12-4	TRBJ2-5	TRBD2	-	CASSLRPGLAPKETQYF	TGTGCCAGCAGTTTGAGGCCGGGACTAGCGCCAAAAGAGACCCAGTACTTC
TRBV5-5	TRBJ2-3	TRBD2	-	CASSGVTSGGAGTDTQYF	TGTGCCAGCAGCGGTGTGACTAGCGGGGGGGCCGGAACAGATACGCAGTATTTT
TRBV20-1	TRBJ2-7	-	few	CSASPNRLDGQYF	TGCAGTGCTAGCCCTAACAGGCTAGACGGGCAGTACTTC
TRBV20-1	TRBJ2-7	-	-	CSASPTDLSYEQYF	TGCAGTGCTAGTCCTACAGATCTCTCCTACGAGCAGTACTTC
TRBV20-1	TRBJ2-7	TRBD1	-	CSARPVRQGSSYEQYF	TGCAGTGCTAGACCGGTCCGACAGGGGAGCTCCTACGAGCAGTACTTC
TRBV2	TRBJ1-1	-	-	CASSESGRVAEAFF	TGTGCCAGCAGTGAAAGCGGCAGGGTGGCTGAAGCTTTCTTT
TRBV6-5	TRBJ2-3	TRBD2	-	CASITGTSGFFSTDTQYF	TGTGCCAGCATTACCGGGACTAGCGGGTTCTTTAGCACAGATACGCAGTATTTT
TRBV28	TRBJ2-2	TRBD1	few	CASVRGQGNTGELFF	TGTGCCAGCGTTCGAGGACAGGGGAACACCGGGGAGCTGTTTTTT
TRBV5-1	TRBJ2-5	TRBD2	-	CASSLEKRGVVTQYF	TGCGCCAGCAGCTTGGAAAAGCGGGGGGTTGTGACCCAGTACTTC
TRBV29-1	TRBJ2-7	-	-	CSVEGAGHRRYEQYF	TGCAGCGTTGAGGGGGCCGGACATCGTCGTTACGAGCAGTACTTC
TRBV7-8	TRBJ2-7	TRBD2	-	CASSLKRTRRDEQYF	TGTGCCAGCAGCTTAAAAAGGACTAGAAGGGACGAGCAGTACTTC
TRBV3-1	TRBJ2-5	-	few	CASSQGMIETQYF	TGTGCCAGCAGCCAAGGCATGATAGAGACCCAGTACTTC
TRBV7-9	TRBJ1-2	-	few	CASSLEATSRDGYTF	TGTGCCAGCAGCTTAGAAGCCACCTCCAGGGATGGCTACACCTTC
TRBV9	TRBJ2-1	-	-	CASSEGDNGQFF	TGTGCCAGCAGCGAGGGGGACAATGGGCAGTTCTTC
TRBV9	TRBJ1-1	-	-	CASSVGKGDEAFF	TGTGCCAGCAGCGTAGGAAAAGGGGATGAAGCTTTCTTT
TRBV7-9	TRBJ2-4	-	-	CASSPKSGRNIQYF	TGTGCCAGCAGCCCAAAATCGGGGCGAAACATTCAGTACTTC
TRBV11-1	TRBJ2-5	TRBD2	few	CASSPTIGGEETQYF	TGTGCCAGCAGCCCGACCATTGGGGGGGAAGAGACCCAGTACTTC
TRBV15	TRBJ2-1	-	few	CATSRDRFRNEQFF	TGTGCCACCAGCAGAGACAGGTTTAGGAATGAGCAGTTCTTC
TRBV25-1	TRBJ2-7	-	-	CASSDSGVAPGEQYF	TGTGCCAGCAGTGATAGTGGGGTAGCGCCGGGCGAGCAGTACTTC
TRBV27	TRBJ2-1	TRBD1	-	CASSPSRDSHNEQFF	TGTGCCAGCAGTCCTAGCCGGGACAGCCACAATGAGCAGTTCTTC
TRBV29-1	TRBJ2-6	-	few	CSVAEGPSGANVLTF	TGCAGCGTTGCCGAAGGGCCCTCTGGGGCCAACGTCCTGACTTTC
TRBV6-2/TRBV6-3	TRBJ2-5	-	few	CASSSNRDSIYTRQYF	TGTGCCAGCAGCTCCAACCGGGACTCCATATATACGAGGCAGTACTTC
TRBV25-1	TRBJ2-2	-	-	CASSEMGFVARSPNTGELFF	TGTGCCAGCAGTGAAATGGGTTTTGTCGCTAGATCCCCGAACACCGGGGAGCTGTTTTTT
TRBV12-3/TRBV12-4	TRBJ2-6	TRBD1	few	CASTLDRGLDGANVLTF	TGTGCCAGCACTCTGGACAGGGGGCTAGATGGGGCCAACGTCCTGACTTTC
TRBV19	TRBJ2-5	-	many	CASSIQLSGGKETQYF	TGTGCCAGTAGTATTCAATTGTCGGGGGGCAAGGAGACCCAGTACTTC
TRBV20-1	TRBJ2-7	-	-	CSASPTGEQYF	TGCAGTGCTAGCCCCACCGGCGAGCAGTACTTC
TRBV5-1	TRBJ2-3	-	few	CASSPREGRVADTQYF	TGCGCCAGCAGCCCGCGAGAGGGCAGGGTAGCTGATACGCAGTATTTT
TRBV6-2/TRBV6-3	TRBJ2-1	-	few	CASMADGFYNEQFF	TGTGCCAGCATGGCCGACGGTTTCTACAATGAGCAGTTCTTC
TRBV12-3/TRBV12-4	TRBJ2-5	-	-	CASSLWTAAEQYF	TGTGCCAGCAGTTTATGGACAGCGGCAGAGCAGTACTTC
TRBV27	TRBJ2-7	TRBD2	-	CASSWTSRNEQYF	TGTGCCAGCAGTTGGACTAGCAGGAACGAGCAGTACTTC
TRBV21-1	TRBJ2-7	-	-	CASSTHDRFYEQYF	TGTGCCAGCAGCACGCATGACAGATTCTACGAGCAGTACTTC
TRBV12-3/TRBV12-4	TRBJ2-7	-	few	CASTTASSYEQYF	TGTGCCAGCACGACAGCTAGCTCCTACGAGCAGTACTTC
TRBV5-1	TRBJ2-7	TRBD1	-	CASNRGGSTYEQYF	TGCGCCAGCAACCGAGGGGGCTCAACCTACGAGCAGTACTTC
TRBV10-3	TRBJ2-5	TRBD1	-	CAIRSGQKETQYF	TGTGCCATCAGATCGGGACAGAAAGAGACCCAGTACTTC
TRBV18	TRBJ1-5	TRBD1	few	CASSPGQGVQPQHF	TGTGCCAGCTCACCAGGACAGGGAGTTCAGCCCCAGCATTTT